What follows are 7 T cell receptor beta chains derived from one specimen sequenced in a study of T cell responses to AZD1222 COVID-19 vaccine. Repertoires were generated with immunoSEQ multiplex PCR, while TCRdb's copy carries only in-frame clones and drops some. The profile shows around 72,000 clones, 80% to 90% of them singletons. Source: peripheral blood, taken on day 0 of AZD1222 vaccination. All receptors come from an adult in good health.

V gene TRBV9 combines with J gene TRBJ1-2; 10 bases line up with TRBD1. The length of the CDR3 is 17 residues. The germline V gene encodes CDR1 SGDLS and CDR2 YYNGEE. Trimming took 4 bases from V and 0 from J; bases not matched to a gene: 9. The CDR3: CASSFRDRGLANYGYTF. CDR3 bases: TGTGCCAGCAGCTTCCGGGACAGGGGCCTAGCTAACTATGGCTACACCTTC.

V is TRBV5-1 and J is TRBJ2-2, with 8 bases that match TRBD2. CDR1 SGHRS and CDR2 YFSETQ come from the germline V gene. The CDR3 loop spans 16 amino acids. Losses at the gene ends were 1 base for V and 1 base for J; bases not matched to a gene: 3. CDR3 loop: CASSLNLAGNTGELFF. The CDR3 DNA sequence: TGCGCCAGCAGCTTGAACCTAGCGGGGAACACCGGGGAGCTGTTTTTT.

The chain combines TRBV6-5 with TRBJ2-3; 8 nucleotides agree with TRBD2. Germline V gene sequence: CDR1 MNHEY, CDR2 SVGAGI. This CDR3 has 15 amino acids. With V trimmed by 6 bases and J by 2 bases, 7 bases remained unmatched. The CDR3: CASRKALAATDTQYF. The CDR3 nucleotides are TGTGCCAGCAGGAAAGCACTAGCGGCCACAGATACGCAGTATTTT.

The V gene is TRBV20-1, the J gene TRBJ2-5, with no clear D. Germline CDR1 DFQATT, CDR2 SNEGSKA (reference sequence). Trimming took off 5 bases at V and 5 bases at J, with 9 bases between the two ends. This CDR3 comprises 11 residues. The CDR3 reads CSAVTGETQYF. CDR3 sequence (DNA): TGCAGTGCTGTGACCGGGGAGACCCAGTACTTC.

The chain has TRBV12-3 or TRBV12-4 and TRBJ1-3; D is unclear. The CDR3 is 11 residues long. The V end was cut by 6 bases, the J end by 0 bases, with 0 bases between. The CDR3 DNA reads as TGTGCCAGCAGCTCTGGAAACACCATATATTTT. Its protein is CASSSGNTIYF.

This clone was counted a single time. The chain couples TRBV7-9 to TRBJ2-4; D unresolved. V was cut by 3 bases and J by 5 bases, with 8 bases left in between. The CDR3 spans 13 residues. CDR1 and CDR2 (germline): SEHNR, FQNEAQ (reference sequence). The CDR3 loop reads CASSFTGENIQYF. In DNA form, the CDR3 reads TGTGCCAGCAGCTTCACTGGGGAAAACATTCAGTACTTC.

The chain carries TRBV30 and TRBJ1-2; D is possibly TRBD1 (6 bases). CDR3 length equals 14 residues. V was shortened by 3 bases and J by 8 bases, with 19 bases between the two germline ends. Germline CDR1 GTSNPN, CDR2 SVGIG (reference sequence). The CDR3 sequence: CAWRLDRGLNGYTF. The CDR3 DNA sequence: TGTGCCTGGAGACTTGACCGGGGGCTGAACGGCTACACCTTC.